The 9 T cell receptor beta chains below come from one sample, sequenced in a study of CD8 T cells in ankylosing spondylitis. Each CDR3 protein gets one entry after TCRdb re-called the 5' RACE reads with MiXCR. The repertoire has approximately 250,000 distinct CDR3 sequences, roughly 8.2% of them found once; the top ten carry around 4.9%. Sequenced sample: blood, either unsorted or a sorted T cell fraction (not recorded which). These TCRs come from a female donor with ankylosing spondylitis or in good health (not recorded which).

The chain joins TRBV7-9 to TRBJ1-1; D is unresolved. Germline V CDR1 and CDR2: SEHNR, FQNEAQ (reference sequence). The CDR3 consists of 12 residues. The germline V and J ends were trimmed by 6 bases and 2 bases, with 7 bases remaining between them. The CDR3, as DNA: TGTGCCAGCAGAAAGGAAAACACTGAAGCTTTCTTT. This gives the protein CASRKENTEAFF.

This clonotype showed up just a few times. J is TRBJ2-5 and V is TRBV29-1, with 12 bases aligning to TRBD2. Germline CDR1 is SQVTM and CDR2 is ANQGSEA. Trimming cost V 2 bases and J 5 bases; bases outside gene matches: 9. The CDR3 contains 16 residues. CDR3 sequence reads: CSVERGRLAGVETQYF. The CDR3 nucleotides are TGCAGCGTTGAAAGGGGCAGACTAGCGGGAGTCGAGACCCAGTACTTC. Combining the CDR3 with reference TRBV29-1 and TRBJ2-5 gives the whole variable domain SAVISQKPSRDICQRGTSLTIQCQVDSQVTMMFWYRQQPGQSLTLIATANQGSEATYESGFVIDKFPISRPNLTFSTLTVSNMSPEDSSIYLCSVERGRLAGVETQYFGPGTRLLVL.

This clonotype was recorded many times. This chain joins TRBV4-3 and TRBJ2-1; maybe TRBD2 (5 bases). The length of the CDR3 is 15 residues. Trimming pared 0 bases from V and 2 bases from J, leaving 8 bases between. Per the germline V gene, CDR1 is LGHNA and CDR2 is YSLEER. The CDR3 DNA reads TGCGCCAGCAGCCAAGATGAGGGAACCTACAATGAGCAGTTCTTC. Amino acid sequence: CASSQDEGTYNEQFF.

This clonotype was counted many times. The rearrangement joins TRBV29-1 to TRBJ2-3, with TRBD2 identical over 13 bases. The length of the CDR3 is 16 residues. Germline trimming cut 3 bases from V and 1 base from J; bases unmatched to any gene: 4. Germline loops: CDR1 SQVTM, CDR2 ANQGSEA. CDR3 sequence: CSVEGTSGTGTDTQYF. CDR3 nucleotides: TGCAGCGTTGAGGGGACTAGCGGGACAGGCACAGATACGCAGTATTTT.

The sample holds many counts of this clonotype. The chain couples TRBV7-9 to TRBJ2-1; D not certain. The germline V gene has CDR1 SEHNR and CDR2 FQNEAQ (reference sequence). V was clipped by 8 bases and J by 0 bases, with 11 bases between them. The length of the CDR3 is 14 residues. The DNA for the CDR3 is TGTGCCAGCCCCCGTCACGACTCCTACAATGAGCAGTTCTTC. Its translation is CASPRHDSYNEQFF.

The CDR3 sequence is CSVRGQGNFGELFF. In nucleotides, the CDR3 is TGCAGCGTTCGGGGACAGGGCAACTTCGGGGAGCTGTTTTTT. The rearrangement uses TRBV29-1 and TRBJ2-2; 9 bases are shared with TRBD1. V lost 5 bases and J lost 7; bases outside the gene matches: 8. CDR1 is SQVTM and CDR2 is ANQGSEA in the germline V gene. This CDR3 has 14 residues.

This clonotype was seen ten or more times. V gene TRBV3-1 combines with J gene TRBJ1-5; no firm D call. Germline lookup yields CDR1 LGHDT and CDR2 YNNKEL (reference sequence). With 1 base removed from V and 6 bases from J, the gap between germline ends came to 10 bases. The CDR3 covers 14 residues. DNA for the CDR3: TGTGCCAGCAGCCAAGGAGGAGGGATTCAGCCCCAGCATTTT. Translating it yields CASSQGGGIQPQHF.

This clonotype was seen at least ten times. The chain couples TRBV20-1 to TRBJ2-7, with D perhaps assigned TRBD1 or TRBD2 (5 bases each). The CDR3 has 13 amino acids. In germline, CDR1 is DFQATT, CDR2 SNEGSKA (reference sequence). V dropped 6 bases and J dropped 3 bases, with 15 bases sitting between them. CDR3: CSASSGTVYEQYF. As DNA, the CDR3 is TGCAGTGCGTCTTCCGGGACGGTCTACGAGCAGTACTTC.

The sample holds many counts of this clonotype. The chain joins TRBV12-3 or TRBV12-4 to TRBJ2-1, with TRBD2 matching over 12 bases. The CDR3 is 14 amino acids. Germline trimming cut 6 bases from V and 6 bases from J; bases unmatched to any gene: 3. CDR3 bases: TGTGCCAGCAGGGCTAGCGGGAGGGCCAATGAGCAGTTCTTC. Translated, it gives CASRASGRANEQFF.